This entry lists 19 T cell receptor beta chains sequenced from one sample in a study of blood T cell repertoires in COVID-19. Clones were read by immunoSEQ multiplex PCR, and TCRdb kept only the in-frame ones, dropping some. The data hold tens of thousands of clones, with about 80% observed a single time. Sequences were obtained from peripheral blood. The receptors were gathered from a man aged 25-45 years with COVID-19, enrolled during active disease.

CDR3 protein: CASGRGGLATSGETQYF. The DNA for the CDR3 is TGTGCCAGTGGAAGGGGCGGACTAGCGACATCCGGGGAGACCCAGTACTTC. J is TRBJ2-5 and V is TRBV28; TRBD2 matches at 9 bases. Germline assignment: CDR1 MDHEN and CDR2 SYDVKM. CDR3 length: 17 amino acids. The J segment lost 5 bases and the V segment lost 9 bases, leaving 19 bases of the junction unmatched. Full variable domain (outside the CDR3, taken from reference TRBV28 and TRBJ2-5): DVKVTQSSRYLVKRTGEKVFLECVQDMDHENMFWYRQDPGLGLRLIYFSYDVKMKEKGDIPEGYSVSREKKERFSLILESASTNQTSMYLCASGRGGLATSGETQYFGPGTRLLVL.

This chain connects TRBV19 to TRBJ1-6; TRBD1 aligns across 8 bases. The CDR3 loop spans 13 amino acids. CDR1 and CDR2 (germline): LNHDA, SQIVND (reference sequence). J gave up 14 bases and V 6 bases, and 9 bases lay outside the gene matches. The CDR3 DNA follows: TGTGCCAGTAGACAACAGGGGGTCGTGACCCTCCACTTT. Its translation is CASRQQGVVTLHF.

V is TRBV6-5 and J is TRBJ1-3; D gene ambiguous. CDR3 size: 14 residues. Germline CDR1 is MNHEY and CDR2 is SVGAGI. V lost 0 bases, J lost 4 bases, and 7 bases lay in between. In DNA form, the CDR3 reads TGTGCCAGCAGTTACTCAGCTGCAGGAAACACCATATATTTT. It is translated as CASSYSAAGNTIYF.

The chain carries TRBV2 and TRBJ2-2; D ambiguous. The ends were cut back, 4 bases at V and 1 base at J, with 4 bases in the middle. The CDR3 has 13 amino acids. From germline, CDR1 is SNHLY and CDR2 FYNNEI. CDR3 nucleotide sequence: TGTGCCAGCAGTGCAGGGAACACCGGGGAGCTGTTTTTT. This gives the protein CASSAGNTGELFF.

The chain joins TRBV7-8 to TRBJ2-5; D is undetermined. There are 15 residues in the CDR3. Germline values: CDR1 SGHVS, CDR2 FQNEAQ. V gave up 0 bases and J gave up 3 bases, with 11 bases separating them. CDR3 DNA sequence: TGTGCCAGCAGCTTAGCGATGGCATCCGAAGAGACCCAGTACTTC. As protein: CASSLAMASEETQYF.

This chain uses TRBV28 with TRBJ1-5; maybe TRBD1 (5 bases). Trimming took off 6 bases at V and 0 bases at J, with 12 bases between the two ends. The CDR3 contains 15 residues. The V gene's germline CDR1 is MDHEN and CDR2 SYDVKM. The CDR3 coding sequence is TGTGCCAGCAGGGAAGGGGACTATAGCAATCAGCCCCAGCATTTT. Its protein is CASREGDYSNQPQHF.

This chain uses TRBV7-9 with TRBJ2-7, with D possibly being TRBD1 (5 bases). V gave up 1 base and J gave up 3 bases, with 16 bases separating them. The germline V gene has CDR1 SEHNR and CDR2 FQNEAQ (reference sequence). CDR3 length equals 16 residues. This CDR3 reads CASSLGGTGPNYEQYF. DNA for the CDR3: TGTGCCAGCAGCTTAGGGGGCACAGGTCCGAACTACGAGCAGTACTTC.

The rearrangement uses TRBV28 and TRBJ1-1; TRBD1 matches 7 bases. Unmatched junction bases numbered 7, after V lost 8 bases and J lost 4 bases. Germline lookup yields CDR1 MDHEN and CDR2 SYDVKM. The length of the CDR3 is 13 residues. The CDR3 spells CASRRTGVTEAFF. For the CDR3, the DNA is TGTGCCAGCCGACGCACAGGGGTCACTGAAGCTTTCTTT.

The chain uses TRBV6-1 and TRBJ2-2; 11 bases match TRBD2. CDR1 is MNHNS and CDR2 is SASEGT in the germline V gene. CDR3 size: 17 residues. V lost 3 bases to trimming and J lost 0 bases; unmatched junction nucleotides: 3. The CDR3 sequence is CASSDLAGGSNTGELFF. The CDR3 nucleotides are TGTGCCAGCAGTGATCTAGCGGGGGGTTCGAACACCGGGGAGCTGTTTTTT.

This sequence joins TRBV19 and TRBJ1-5; 10 nucleotides match TRBD1. Unmatched junction bases numbered 8, after V lost 4 bases and J lost 5 bases. Germline V gene data show CDR1 as LNHDA and CDR2 as SQIVND (reference sequence). This CDR3 is built from 16 residues. CDR3 protein: CASSTPAGTGDQPQHF. CDR3 sequence (DNA): TGTGCCAGTAGTACCCCCGCCGGGACAGGGGATCAGCCCCAGCATTTT.

The chain couples TRBV20-1 to TRBJ1-2; D unresolved. The CDR3 length is 15 residues. Trimming took 3 bases from V and 4 from J, leaving 18 bases between them. Germline assignment: CDR1 DFQATT and CDR2 SNEGSKA (reference sequence). For the CDR3, the DNA is TGCAGTGCTAGTATGGGAGTTGGCGGCAGCTATGGCTACACCTTC. Translating gives CSASMGVGGSYGYTF.

The V gene is TRBV7-2, the J gene TRBJ1-1; possibly TRBD1 for D (5 bases). This CDR3 region has 14 residues. Trimming removed 3 bases from V and 7 bases from J, with 15 bases in between. CDR1 and CDR2 from the germline V gene are SGHTA and FQGNSA. CDR3 protein: CASSLGLGVGEAFF. Written as DNA, the CDR3 is TGTGCCAGCAGCTTGGGACTGGGGGTGGGTGAAGCTTTCTTT. The full variable domain, rest sourced from reference TRBV7-2 and TRBJ1-1, is GAGVSQSPSNKVTEKGKDVELRCDPISGHTALYWYRQSLGQGLEFLIYFQGNSAPDKSGLPSDRFSAERTGGSVSTLTIQRTQQEDSAVYLCASSLGLGVGEAFFGQGTRLTVV.

This chain joins TRBV30 and TRBJ1-2; TRBD1 agrees at 7 bases. The CDR3 loop spans 15 amino acids. Germline CDR1 and CDR2: GTSNPN and SVGIG (reference sequence). V shed 2 bases, J shed 6 bases, and the junction held 12 bases outside the gene matches. This CDR3 is CAWSSGQAIADGYTF. The CDR3 bases are TGTGCCTGGAGTTCCGGACAGGCAATTGCAGATGGCTACACCTTC.

The V gene is TRBV28, the J gene TRBJ2-3; TRBD2 matches 13 bases. Germline V gene data show CDR1 as MDHEN and CDR2 as SYDVKM. CDR3 length: 16 residues. J lost 7 bases, V lost 4 bases, and 8 bases had no gene match. The CDR3 loop is CASSSGLAGEEYTQYF. The CDR3 coding sequence is TGTGCCAGCAGTTCCGGACTAGCGGGAGAGGAGTATACGCAGTATTTT.

V gene TRBV4-3 combines with J gene TRBJ2-3; no definite D call. Germline V gene lookup returns CDR1 LGHNA and CDR2 YSLEER. The CDR3 has 15 amino acids. V was pared by 0 bases and J by 4 bases, with 11 bases between. CDR3 protein: CASSQDNGASDTQYF. The CDR3 DNA follows: TGCGCCAGCAGCCAAGATAACGGTGCTTCAGATACGCAGTATTTT.

This clone was observed a few times. J is TRBJ1-1 and V is TRBV20-1; no definite D call. Germline CDR1 and CDR2: DFQATT and SNEGSKA (reference sequence). CDR3 size: 13 residues. Trimming shortened V by 5 bases and J by 0 bases, and 10 bases separated the two germline ends. CDR3 DNA: TGCAGTGCTGGTGAGTCAATGAACACTGAAGCTTTCTTT. Translated: CSAGESMNTEAFF.

The chain couples TRBV19 to TRBJ2-1; TRBD2 matches at 8 bases. CDR3 length: 15 residues. Germline V gene sequence: CDR1 LNHDA, CDR2 SQIVND (reference sequence). V gave up 8 bases and J gave up 6 bases; unmatched junction bases: 12. In nucleotides, the CDR3 is TGTGCCAGTCGCCTGGGGAGCGGGAGTCTCAATGAGCAGTTCTTC. This encodes CASRLGSGSLNEQFF.

This sequence joins TRBV19 and TRBJ2-2; D may be TRBD2 (7 bases). The V and J ends lost 6 bases and 4 bases respectively, with 18 bases between them. The germline V gene has CDR1 LNHDA and CDR2 SQIVND (reference sequence). The CDR3 contains 16 residues. CDR3: CASSTFRGGPTGELFF. As DNA, the CDR3 is TGTGCCAGTAGCACGTTCAGGGGAGGGCCCACCGGGGAGCTGTTTTTT.

The table lists this clone with a few counts. The chain uses TRBV28 and TRBJ1-1, with TRBD1 as a possible D gene (6 bases). Trimming removed 5 bases from V and 5 bases from J, with 15 bases in between. CDR1 and CDR2 (germline): MDHEN, SYDVKM. The CDR3 contains 14 residues. CDR3 protein: CASSPRGRQTEAFF. CDR3 DNA: TGTGCCAGCAGTCCAAGGGGGAGACAGACTGAAGCTTTCTTT.